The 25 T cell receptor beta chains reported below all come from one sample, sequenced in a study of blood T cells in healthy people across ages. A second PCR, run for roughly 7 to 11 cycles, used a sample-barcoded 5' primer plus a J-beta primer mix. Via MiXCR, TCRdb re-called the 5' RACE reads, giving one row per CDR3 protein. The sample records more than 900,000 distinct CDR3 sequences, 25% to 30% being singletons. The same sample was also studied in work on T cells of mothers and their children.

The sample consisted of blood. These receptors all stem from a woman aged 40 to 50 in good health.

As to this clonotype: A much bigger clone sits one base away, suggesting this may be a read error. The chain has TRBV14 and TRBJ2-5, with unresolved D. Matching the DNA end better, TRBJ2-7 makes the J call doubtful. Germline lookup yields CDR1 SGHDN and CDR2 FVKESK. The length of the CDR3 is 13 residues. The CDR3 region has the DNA TGTACCAGCAGCCAAGGATCCCGCTACGAGCAGTACTTC. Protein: CTSSQGSRYEQYF.

CDR3 in amino acids: CSARASMKNYNEQYF. In nucleotides, the CDR3 is TGCAGTGCTAGAGCTTCTATGAAAAACTACAATGAACAGTACTTC. V gene TRBV20-1 combines with J gene TRBJ2-7; D call uncertain. Germline V lookup: CDR1 DFQATT, CDR2 SNEGSKA (reference sequence). V lost 1 base and J 10 bases, leaving 23 bases between the germline ends. The CDR3 length is 15 residues.

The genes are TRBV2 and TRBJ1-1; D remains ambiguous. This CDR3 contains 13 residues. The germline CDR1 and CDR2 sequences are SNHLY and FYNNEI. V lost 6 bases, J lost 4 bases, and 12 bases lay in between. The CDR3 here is CASRVEGSTEAFF. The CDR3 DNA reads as TGTGCCAGCAGGGTGGAGGGTAGCACTGAAGCTTTCTTT. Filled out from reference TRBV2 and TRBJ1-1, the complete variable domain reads EPEVTQTPSHQVTQMGQEVILRCVPISNHLYFYWYRQILGQKVEFLVSFYNNEISEKSEIFDDQFSVERPDGSNFTLKIRSTKLEDSAMYFCASRVEGSTEAFFGQGTRLTVV.

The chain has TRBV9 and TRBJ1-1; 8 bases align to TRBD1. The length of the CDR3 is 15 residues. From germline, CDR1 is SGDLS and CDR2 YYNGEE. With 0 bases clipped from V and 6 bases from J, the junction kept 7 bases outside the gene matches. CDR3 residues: CASSVDPLRGPEAFF. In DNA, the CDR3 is TGTGCCAGCAGCGTAGATCCCCTCAGGGGGCCTGAAGCTTTCTTT.

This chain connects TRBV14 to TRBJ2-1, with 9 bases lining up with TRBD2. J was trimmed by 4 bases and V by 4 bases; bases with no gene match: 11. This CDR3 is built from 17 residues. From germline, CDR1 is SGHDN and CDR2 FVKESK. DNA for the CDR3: TGTGCCAGCAGCCTTCTAGCTGGCGGGGGGGATTACAATGAGCAGTTCTTC. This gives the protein CASSLLAGGGDYNEQFF.

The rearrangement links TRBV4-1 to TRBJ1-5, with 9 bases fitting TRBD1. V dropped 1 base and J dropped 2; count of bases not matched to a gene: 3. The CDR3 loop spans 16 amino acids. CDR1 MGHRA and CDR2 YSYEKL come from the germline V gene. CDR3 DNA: TGCGCCAGCAGCCAAGGGACAGGGGATCGCAATCAGCCCCAGCATTTT. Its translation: CASSQGTGDRNQPQHF.

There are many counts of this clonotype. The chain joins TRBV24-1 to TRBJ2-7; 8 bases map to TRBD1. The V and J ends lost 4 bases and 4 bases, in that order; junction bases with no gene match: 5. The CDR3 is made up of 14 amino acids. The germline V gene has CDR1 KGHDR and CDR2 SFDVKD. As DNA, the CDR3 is TGTGCCACCAGTGAGAGGACAGGGCTTTACGAGCAGTACTTC. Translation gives CATSERTGLYEQYF.

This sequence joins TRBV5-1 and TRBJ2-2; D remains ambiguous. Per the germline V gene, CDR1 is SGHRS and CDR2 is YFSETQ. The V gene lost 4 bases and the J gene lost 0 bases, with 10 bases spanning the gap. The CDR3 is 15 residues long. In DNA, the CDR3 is TGCGCCAGCAGCGCCCGGGCCTCGAACACCGGGGAGCTGTTTTTT. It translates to CASSARASNTGELFF.

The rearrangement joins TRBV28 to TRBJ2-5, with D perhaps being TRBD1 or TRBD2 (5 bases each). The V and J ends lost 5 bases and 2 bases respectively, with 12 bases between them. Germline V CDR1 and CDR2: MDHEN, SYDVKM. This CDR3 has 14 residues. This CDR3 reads CASSGGVLQETQYF. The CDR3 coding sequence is TGTGCCAGCAGTGGGGGTGTTTTACAAGAGACCCAGTACTTC.

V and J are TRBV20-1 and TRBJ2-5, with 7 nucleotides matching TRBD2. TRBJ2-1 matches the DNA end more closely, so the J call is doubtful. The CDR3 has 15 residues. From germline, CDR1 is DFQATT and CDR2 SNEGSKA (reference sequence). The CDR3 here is CSARAASGLQETQFF. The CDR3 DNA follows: TGCAGTGCTAGAGCGGCTAGCGGCCTCCAAGAGACCCAGTTCTTC.

The CDR3, as DNA: TGTGCCAGCAGCCGCAGCGGGGGGGCCCACGAGCAGTACTTC. This codes for CASSRSGGAHEQYF. V is TRBV3-1 and J is TRBJ2-4, with 10 bases identical to TRBD2. The end of the DNA fits TRBJ2-7 better, so the J call may be wrong. From germline, CDR1 is LGHDT and CDR2 YNNKEL (reference sequence). There are 14 residues in the CDR3.

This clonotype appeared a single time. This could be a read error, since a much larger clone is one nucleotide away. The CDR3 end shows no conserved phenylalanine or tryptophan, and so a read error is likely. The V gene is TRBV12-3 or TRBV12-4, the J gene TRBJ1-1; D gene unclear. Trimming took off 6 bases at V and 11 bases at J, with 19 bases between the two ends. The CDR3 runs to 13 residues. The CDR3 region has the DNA TGTGCCAGCAGCCTCCTCGGGAAGATCGGGGCTTTCTTG. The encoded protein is CASSLLGKIGAFL.

The CDR3 DNA follows: TGTGCCAGCTCACCACAGTCTGGAAACACCATATATTTT. This gives the protein CASSPQSGNTIYF. This chain joins TRBV18 and TRBJ1-3; D is unclear. The V end was cut by 1 base, the J end by 1 base, with 2 bases between. The CDR3 runs to 13 residues. CDR1 and CDR2 from the germline V gene are KGHSH and LQKENI.

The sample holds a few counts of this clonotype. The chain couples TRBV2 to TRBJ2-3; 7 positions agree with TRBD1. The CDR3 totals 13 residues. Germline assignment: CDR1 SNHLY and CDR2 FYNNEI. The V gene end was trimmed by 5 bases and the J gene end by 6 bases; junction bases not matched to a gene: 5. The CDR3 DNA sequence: TGTGCCAGCAGTAAGGACAGGCCGGATACGCAGTATTTT. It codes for CASSKDRPDTQYF.

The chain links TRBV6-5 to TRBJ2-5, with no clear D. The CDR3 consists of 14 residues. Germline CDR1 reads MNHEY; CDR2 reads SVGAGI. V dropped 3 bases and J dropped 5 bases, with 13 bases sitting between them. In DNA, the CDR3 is TGTGCCAGCAGTTATCTAGGTGTTTCGGAGACCCAGTACTTC. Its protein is CASSYLGVSETQYF.

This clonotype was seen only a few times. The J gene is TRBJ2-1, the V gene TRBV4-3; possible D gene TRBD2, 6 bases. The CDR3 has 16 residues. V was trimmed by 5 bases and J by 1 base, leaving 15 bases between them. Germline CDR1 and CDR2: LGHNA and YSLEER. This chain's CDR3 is CASSKRSGGSYNEQFF. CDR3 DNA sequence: TGCGCCAGCAGCAAACGATCCGGAGGGTCCTACAATGAGCAGTTCTTC.

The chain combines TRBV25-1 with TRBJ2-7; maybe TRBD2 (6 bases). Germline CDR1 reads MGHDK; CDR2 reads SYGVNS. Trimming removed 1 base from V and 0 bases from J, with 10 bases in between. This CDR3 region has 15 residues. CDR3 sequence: CASSELEGGSYEQYF. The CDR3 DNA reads TGTGCCAGCAGTGAATTGGAGGGAGGCTCCTACGAGCAGTACTTC.

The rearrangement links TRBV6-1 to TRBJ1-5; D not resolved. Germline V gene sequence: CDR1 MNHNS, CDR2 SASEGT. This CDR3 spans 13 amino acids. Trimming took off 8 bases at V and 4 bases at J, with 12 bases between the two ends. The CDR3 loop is CASVEQVNQPQHF. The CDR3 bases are TGTGCCAGCGTCGAGCAGGTTAATCAGCCCCAGCATTTT.

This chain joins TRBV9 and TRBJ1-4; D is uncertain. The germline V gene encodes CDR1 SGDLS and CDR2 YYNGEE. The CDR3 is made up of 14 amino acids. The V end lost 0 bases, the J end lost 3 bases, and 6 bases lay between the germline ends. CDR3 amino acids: CASSVGQANEKLFF. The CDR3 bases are TGTGCCAGCAGCGTAGGCCAGGCTAATGAAAAACTGTTTTTT.

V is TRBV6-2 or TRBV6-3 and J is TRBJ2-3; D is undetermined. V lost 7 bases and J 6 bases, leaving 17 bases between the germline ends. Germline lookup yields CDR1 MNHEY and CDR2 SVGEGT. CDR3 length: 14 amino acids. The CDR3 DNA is TGTGCCAGCACCGAGAGGCCACCCAAGGATACGCAGTATTTT. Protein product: CASTERPPKDTQYF.

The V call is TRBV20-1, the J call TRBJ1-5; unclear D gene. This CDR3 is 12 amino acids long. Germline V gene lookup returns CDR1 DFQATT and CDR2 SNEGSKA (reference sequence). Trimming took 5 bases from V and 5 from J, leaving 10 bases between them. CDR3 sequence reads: CSADDGYQPQHF. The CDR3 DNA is TGCAGTGCTGATGACGGTTATCAGCCCCAGCATTTT.

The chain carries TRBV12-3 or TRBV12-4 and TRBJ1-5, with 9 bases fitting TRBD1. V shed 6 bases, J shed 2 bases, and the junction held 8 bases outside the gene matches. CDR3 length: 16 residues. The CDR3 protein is CASSLTGGNGNQPQHF. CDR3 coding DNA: TGTGCCAGCAGCCTAACAGGGGGCAACGGCAATCAGCCCCAGCATTTT.

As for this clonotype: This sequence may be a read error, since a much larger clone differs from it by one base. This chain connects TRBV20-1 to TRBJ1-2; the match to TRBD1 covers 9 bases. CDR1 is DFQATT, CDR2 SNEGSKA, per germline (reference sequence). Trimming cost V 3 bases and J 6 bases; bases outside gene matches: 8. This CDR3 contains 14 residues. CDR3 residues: CSARDRGTSDGYTF. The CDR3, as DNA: TGCAGTGCTAGGGACAGGGGTACGTCAGATGGCTACACCTTC.

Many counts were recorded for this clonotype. The CDR3, as DNA: TGTGCCAGCAGTGCTAGCGGGACCTCCTACGAGCAGTACTTC. Amino acids: CASSASGTSYEQYF. The rearrangement links TRBV12-3 or TRBV12-4 to TRBJ2-7; TRBD2 agrees at 9 bases. This CDR3 is 14 amino acids long. Losses at the gene ends were 5 bases for V and 0 bases for J; bases not matched to a gene: 2.

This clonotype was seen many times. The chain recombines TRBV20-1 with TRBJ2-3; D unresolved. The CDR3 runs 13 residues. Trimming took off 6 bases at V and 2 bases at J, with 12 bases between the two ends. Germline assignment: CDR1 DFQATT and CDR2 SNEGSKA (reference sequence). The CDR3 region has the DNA TGCAGTGCCCCCCACACGCACACAGATACGCAGTATTTT. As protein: CSAPHTHTDTQYF.